The source of this TCR beta chain is a study of blood T cell repertoires in COVID-19. Overall study: Acute and convalescent COVID-19 samples came from the United States, Italy and Spain. Sample material is recorded as cDNA or gDNA derived from T cells, B-cell-depleted T cells, or PBMCs.

As originally analysed: How many nucleated cells were present was estimated from reference gene primer amplification. Libraries were prepared by immunoSEQ multiplex PCR; TCRdb keeps only in-frame clonotypes and omits some of them. V and J calls and clone size come straight from that table; D and trimming were deduced from the DNA. The sample yields roughly 340,000 clones, around 89% seen once. The Seattle site enrolled patients during active infection and followed them longitudinally. Germline CDR1 SNHLY, CDR2 FYNNEI. The CDR3 contains 12 residues. Trimming removed 2 bases from V and 11 bases from J, with 10 bases in between. This clone was counted a single time.

The sequence derives from a woman younger than 45 with COVID-19, enrolled during active disease. Input material: peripheral blood. The rearrangement links TRBV2 to TRBJ1-5; no firm D call. CDR3 in amino acids: CASSEIAGSQHF. In DNA form, the CDR3 reads TGTGCCAGCAGTGAAATCGCGGGGTCCCAGCATTTT.